Listed below are T cell receptor beta chains from one sample, sequenced in a study of response to subunit inactivated influenza vaccine. Each CDR3 protein is one row after TCRdb ran MiXCR on the RT-PCR reads. The sample consists of 700,000 to 800,000 distinct CDR3 sequences, approximately 18% of them appearing once. The starting material was PBMCs from blood, obtained less than 6 days after vaccination. These receptors were obtained from a man in his fifties who received an inactivated influenza vaccine. Both conserved end residues are part of each CDR3. D genes are given only for firm matches. Clone size is not always given. Where it is, it says once, few, many or a class for expanded clones.

size	V	J	D	DNA	CDR3
few	TRBV5-1	TRBJ2-1	.	TGCGCCAGCAGCCAGGACGGAACCTACAATGAGCAGTTCTTC	CASSQDGTYNEQFF
.	TRBV2	TRBJ2-1	TRBD1	TGTGCCAGGACCCTTGTGCCGGACAGGTCCTACAATGAGCAGTTCTTC	CARTLVPDRSYNEQFF
.	TRBV5-6	TRBJ2-5	TRBD2	TGTGCCAGCAGCTCCCTGACTAGCGGGGGGTTAGGGGGGACCCAGTACTTC	CASSSLTSGGLGGTQYF
.	TRBV20-1	TRBJ1-1	TRBD1	TGCAGTGCTAGAGATCCAAGGACAGGAAACACTGAAGCTTTCTTT	CSARDPRTGNTEAFF
few	TRBV20-1	TRBJ2-1	TRBD2	TGCAGTGCTAGTTATTTCGGGACTAGCGGGGGCTATGAGCAGTTCTTC	CSASYFGTSGGYEQFF
many	TRBV29-1	TRBJ2-5	.	TGCAGCGTCGGAGTTACGGGCAGACAAGAGACCCAGTACTTC	CSVGVTGRQETQYF
.	TRBV5-1	TRBJ1-4	.	TGCGCCAGCAGCCCCCGAGGACTCGGCGAAAAACTGTTTTTT	CASSPRGLGEKLFF
.	TRBV4-3	TRBJ2-2	TRBD2	TGCGCCAGCAGCGCGGGGGTCAACACCGGGGAGCTGTTTTTT	CASSAGVNTGELFF
.	TRBV7-7	TRBJ2-3	TRBD1	TGTGCTAGCAGCTTAGCACAGGGGTTTTTGACAGATACGCAGTATTTT	CASSLAQGFLTDTQYF
.	TRBV6-2/TRBV6-3	TRBJ1-5	.	TGTGCCAGCAGTTACAGGGAGATGTATAGCAATCAGCCCCAGCATTTT	CASSYREMYSNQPQHF
many	TRBV12-3/TRBV12-4	TRBJ1-6	TRBD1	TGTGCCAGCAGTTTCGGGACAGGGCGTTCACCCCTCCACTTT	CASSFGTGRSPLHF
few	TRBV10-3	TRBJ2-1	.	TGTGCCATCAGTGATATTAACAGGGAAAGCAATGAGCAGTTCTTC	CAISDINRESNEQFF
many	TRBV15	TRBJ1-3	.	TGTGCCACCAGCAGGGAGCGGAGGGTTTTGAGAAACACCATATATTTT	CATSRERRVLRNTIYF
once	TRBV29-1	TRBJ2-1	.	TGCAGCGGATTTAGATGGACCTACAATGAGCAGTTCTTC	CSGFRWTYNEQFF
few	TRBV20-1	TRBJ2-1	.	TGCAGCCTGAGGGTCCGTAAGGATGAGCAGTTCTTC	CSLRVRKDEQFF
.	TRBV5-1	TRBJ2-1	TRBD1	TGCGCCAGCAGCTGGGACGACAGGGGCAGCAACAATGAGCAGTTCTTC	CASSWDDRGSNNEQFF
.	TRBV7-3	TRBJ2-3	.	TGTGCCAGCAGCTCCTCTCGGGGGCCGGGCACAGATACGCAGTATTTT	CASSSSRGPGTDTQYF